The next 18 T cell receptor beta chains were all read from a single sample in a study of sequential checkpoint blockade in melanoma. The treatment is: randomized to nivolumab then ipilimumab (arm A) or the reverse (arm B). Sequencing was performed with immunoSEQ multiplex PCR; in TCRdb, only in-frame clones are kept and a portion is missing. Counted here are 27,000 or so clones, 77% occurring once; the ten biggest clones make up approximately 23%. The specimen was CD8+ T cells sorted from blood (inferred from file names), collected from a patient given nivolumab and ipilimumab in sequence. The receptors were sampled from a human donor with melanoma.

This clone was counted between two and nine times. This chain links TRBV4-3 with TRBJ2-1; 8 bases line up with TRBD2. V was clipped by 2 bases and J by 7 bases; unmatched bases: 1. CDR1 and CDR2 (germline): LGHNA, YSLEER. The CDR3 extends over 13 amino acids. CDR3 DNA sequence: TGCGCCAGCAGCCAAACGGGAGGGAATGAGCAGTTCTTC. Encoded protein: CASSQTGGNEQFF.

This clone appeared a few times. The chain joins TRBV7-8 to TRBJ2-2; D possibly corresponds to TRBD2 (6 bases). Trimming took off 4 bases at V and 5 bases at J, with 11 bases between the two ends. Germline lookup yields CDR1 SGHVS and CDR2 FQNEAQ. The CDR3 length is 14 residues. The CDR3 coding sequence is TGTGCCAGCAGCTCGATCGGGGGTACCGGGGAGCTGTTTTTT. Protein sequence: CASSSIGGTGELFF.

V is TRBV4-1 and J is TRBJ1-2; D perhaps matches TRBD1 (6 bases). With 0 bases removed from V and 5 bases from J, the gap between germline ends came to 13 bases. CDR3 size: 15 residues. Germline loops: CDR1 MGHRA, CDR2 YSYEKL. DNA of the CDR3: TGCGCCAGCAGCCAAGATTCCGGGACATCTTATGGCTACACCTTC. Its translation is CASSQDSGTSYGYTF.

This clone has a single count. The V and J genes are TRBV28 and TRBJ2-7; D uncertain. CDR1 MDHEN and CDR2 SYDVKM come from the germline V gene. The CDR3 contains 13 residues. Trimming left V 5 bases short and J 5 bases short, with 13 bases between. CDR3 loop: CASSQMASDEQYF. The DNA for the CDR3 is TGTGCCAGCAGTCAAATGGCAAGCGACGAGCAGTACTTC.

This clone has more than one count but fewer than ten. The chain recombines TRBV21-1 with TRBJ2-7; TRBD1 is taken as the D call from the table, unchecked against the DNA. TRBV21-1 is given as a pseudogene. This CDR3 is 14 amino acids long. CDR3 bases: TGTGCCAGCAGCAACCGACAGGGTCTCGACGAGCAGTACTTC. This translates into CASSNRQGLDEQYF.

The CDR3: CASSEGHEQYF. The CDR3 DNA sequence: TGTGCCAGCAGCGAGGGCCACGAGCAGTACTTC. This chain joins TRBV25-1 and TRBJ2-7, with a possible D match to TRBD2 (5 bases). Trimming left V 6 bases short and J 5 bases short, with 8 bases between. Per the germline V gene, CDR1 is MGHDK and CDR2 is SYGVNS. CDR3 length equals 11 residues.

The V and J genes are TRBV6-1 and TRBJ2-7; D is perhaps TRBD1 (5 bases). CDR1 and CDR2 (germline): MNHNS, SASEGT. Trimming left V 6 bases short and J 0 bases short, with 9 bases between. This CDR3 has 13 residues. The CDR3 bases are TGTGCCAGCAGGCCCGACAGCTCCTACGAGCAGTACTTC. Protein product: CASRPDSSYEQYF.

The V gene is TRBV9, the J gene TRBJ1-1; TRBD1 aligns across 11 bases. The CDR3 has 15 residues. Germline trimming cut 4 bases from V and 5 bases from J; bases unmatched to any gene: 7. The germline V gene has CDR1 SGDLS and CDR2 YYNGEE. The CDR3 reads CASSPGQGAGTEAFF. The CDR3 DNA reads TGTGCCAGCAGCCCAGGACAGGGGGCAGGTACTGAAGCTTTCTTT.

The V and J genes are TRBV19 and TRBJ1-1; the match to TRBD1 covers 7 bases. V gave up 5 bases and J gave up 1 base; unmatched junction bases: 4. The CDR3 contains 14 residues. Germline CDR1 and CDR2: LNHDA and SQIVND (reference sequence). This chain's CDR3 is CASSFNRGNTEAFF. For the CDR3, the DNA is TGTGCCAGTAGTTTTAACAGGGGGAACACTGAAGCTTTCTTT.

This chain connects TRBV9 to TRBJ2-2; maybe TRBD1 (6 bases). Germline CDR1 reads SGDLS; CDR2 reads YYNGEE. The CDR3 runs to 13 residues. Trimming left V 4 bases short and J 6 bases short, with 10 bases between. The CDR3 DNA follows: TGTGCCAGCAGCCCCAAGGGGGCCGGGGAGCTGTTTTTT. It specifies CASSPKGAGELFF.

The V call is TRBV27, the J call TRBJ2-1, with D possibly being TRBD2 (6 bases). This CDR3 region has 15 residues. The germline CDR1 and CDR2 sequences are MNHEY and SMNVEV (reference sequence). The ends were cut back, 6 bases at V and 7 bases at J, with 19 bases in the middle. The CDR3 coding sequence is TGTGCCAGCAGCTGGCTAGCGCCCCAACGTAATGAGCAGTTCTTC. This gives the protein CASSWLAPQRNEQFF.

This sequence joins TRBV7-8 and TRBJ2-5; 7 bases agree with TRBD2. After removal of 1 base from V and 9 bases from J, the junction contained 11 bases not matched to a gene. This CDR3 is 15 amino acids long. Germline CDR1 SGHVS, CDR2 FQNEAQ. CDR3 amino acids: CASSLVDGGSPPQYF. In DNA, the CDR3 is TGTGCCAGCAGCTTAGTTGACGGCGGGAGCCCCCCCCAGTACTTC.

V gene TRBV4-3 combines with J gene TRBJ1-2; D is ambiguous. Germline V gives CDR1 LGHNA, CDR2 YSLEER. CDR3 length equals 15 residues. V dropped 1 base and J dropped 8 bases, with 17 bases sitting between them. CDR3 DNA: TGCGCCAGCAGCCAAGGTCGGCGTCCGGGTCAGGGCTACACCTTC. Translated: CASSQGRRPGQGYTF.

This chain connects TRBV7-9 to TRBJ2-2; D is possibly TRBD2 (5 bases). The germline CDR1 and CDR2 sequences are SEHNR and FQNEAQ (reference sequence). Deletions cut 5 bases from V and 7 bases from J, with 14 bases between. The length of the CDR3 is 14 residues. As DNA, the CDR3 is TGTGCCAGCAGCCCCGTGGAGGCGGTCGGGGAGCTGTTTTTT. It is translated as CASSPVEAVGELFF. Full variable domain (outside the CDR3, taken from reference TRBV7-9 and TRBJ2-2): DTGVSQNPRHKITKRGQNVTFRCDPISEHNRLYWYRQTLGQGPEFLTYFQNEAQLEKSRLLSDRFSAERPKGSFSTLEIQRTEQGDSAMYLCASSPVEAVGELFFGEGSRLTVL.

V usage is TRBV6-5 and J usage is TRBJ2-5; TRBD1 aligns across 7 bases. CDR1 is MNHEY and CDR2 is SVGAGI in the germline V gene. Trimming at V came to 4 bases and at J to 1 base, leaving 6 bases not matched to a gene. The CDR3 loop spans 15 amino acids. The CDR3 DNA reads TGTGCCAGCAGTTTCTCGCACAGGGGCCAAGAGACCCAGTACTTC. Protein product: CASSFSHRGQETQYF.

The gene calls are TRBV7-8 and TRBJ2-5; D gene uncertain. Germline V gene sequence: CDR1 SGHVS, CDR2 FQNEAQ. V lost 4 bases to trimming and J lost 3 bases, with 6 bases between them. The CDR3 is 12 residues long. The CDR3 region has the DNA TGTGCCAGCAGCTATAGTAAAGAGACCCAGTACTTC. Protein product: CASSYSKETQYF.

The genes are TRBV7-9 and TRBJ2-5; D gene ambiguous. The last part of the DNA fits TRBJ2-7 better; the J call may be wrong. CDR3 length equals 11 residues. CDR1 and CDR2 from the germline V gene are SEHNR and FQNEAQ (reference sequence). For the CDR3, the DNA is TGTGCCAGCACTGGGGCCTACGAGCAGTACTTC. It yields the protein CASTGAYEQYF.

This chain connects TRBV7-8 to TRBJ1-2; possibly TRBD1 for D (6 bases). The CDR3 is 15 residues long. Trimming took off 6 bases at V and 8 bases at J, with 22 bases between the two ends. The V gene's germline CDR1 is SGHVS and CDR2 FQNEAQ. This chain's CDR3 is CASRSTPGGLRGYTF. The CDR3 DNA reads TGTGCCAGCAGATCAACCCCGGGGGGCCTGAGAGGCTACACCTTC.